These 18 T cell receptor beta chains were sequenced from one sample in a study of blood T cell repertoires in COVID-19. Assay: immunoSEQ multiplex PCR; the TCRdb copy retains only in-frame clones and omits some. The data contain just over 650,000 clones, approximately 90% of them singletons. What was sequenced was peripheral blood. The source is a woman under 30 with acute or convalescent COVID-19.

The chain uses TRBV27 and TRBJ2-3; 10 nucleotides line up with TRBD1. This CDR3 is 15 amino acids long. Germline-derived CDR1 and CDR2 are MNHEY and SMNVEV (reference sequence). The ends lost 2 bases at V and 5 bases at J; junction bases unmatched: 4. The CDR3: CASSLEDRGIDTQYF. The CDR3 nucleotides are TGTGCCAGCAGTTTAGAGGACAGGGGGATAGATACGCAGTATTTT.

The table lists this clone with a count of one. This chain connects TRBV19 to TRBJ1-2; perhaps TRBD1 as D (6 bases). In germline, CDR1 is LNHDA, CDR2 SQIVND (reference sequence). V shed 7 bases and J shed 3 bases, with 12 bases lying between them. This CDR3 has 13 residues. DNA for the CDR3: TGTGCCAGTAAAGGGGGACAACACTATGGCTACACCTTC. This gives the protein CASKGGQHYGYTF. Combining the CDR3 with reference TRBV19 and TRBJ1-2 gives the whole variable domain DGGITQSPKYLFRKEGQNVTLSCEQNLNHDAMYWYRQDPGQGLRLIYYSQIVNDFQKGDIAEGYSVSREKKESFPLTVTSAQKNPTAFYLCASKGGQHYGYTFGSGTRLTVV.

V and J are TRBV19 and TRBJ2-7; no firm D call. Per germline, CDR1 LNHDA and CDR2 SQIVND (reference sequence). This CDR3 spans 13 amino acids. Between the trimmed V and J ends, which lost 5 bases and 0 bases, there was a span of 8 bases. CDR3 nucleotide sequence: TGTGCCAGTAGTTGGAGTTTCTCCTACGAGCAGTACTTC. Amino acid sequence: CASSWSFSYEQYF.

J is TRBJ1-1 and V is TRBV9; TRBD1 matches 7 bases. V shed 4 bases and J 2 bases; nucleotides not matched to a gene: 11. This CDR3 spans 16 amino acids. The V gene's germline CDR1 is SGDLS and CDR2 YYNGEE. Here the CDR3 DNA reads TGTGCCAGCAGCCCTCGGGGGACAGTAGATAACACTGAAGCTTTCTTT. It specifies CASSPRGTVDNTEAFF.

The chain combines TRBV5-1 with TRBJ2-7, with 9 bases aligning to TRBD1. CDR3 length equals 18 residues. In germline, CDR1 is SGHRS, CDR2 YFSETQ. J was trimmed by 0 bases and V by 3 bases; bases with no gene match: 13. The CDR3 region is CASSYGTGTLYPSYEQYF. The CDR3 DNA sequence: TGCGCCAGCAGCTACGGGACAGGGACCCTCTACCCCTCCTACGAGCAGTACTTC.

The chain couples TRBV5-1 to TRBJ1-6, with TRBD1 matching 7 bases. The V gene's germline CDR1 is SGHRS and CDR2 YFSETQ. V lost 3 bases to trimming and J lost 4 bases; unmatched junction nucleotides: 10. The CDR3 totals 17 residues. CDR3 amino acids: CASSSADRDGYNSPLHF. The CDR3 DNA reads TGCGCCAGCAGCTCTGCAGACAGGGACGGGTATAATTCACCCCTCCACTTT.

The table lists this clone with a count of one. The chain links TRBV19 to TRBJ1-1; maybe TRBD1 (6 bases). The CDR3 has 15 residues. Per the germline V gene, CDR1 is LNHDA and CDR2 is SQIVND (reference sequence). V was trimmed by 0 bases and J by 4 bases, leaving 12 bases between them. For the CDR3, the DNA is TGTGCCAGTAGTATAGAAAGGGGGATCGTCACTGAAGCTTTCTTT. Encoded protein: CASSIERGIVTEAFF. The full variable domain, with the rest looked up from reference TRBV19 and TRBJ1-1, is DGGITQSPKYLFRKEGQNVTLSCEQNLNHDAMYWYRQDPGQGLRLIYYSQIVNDFQKGDIAEGYSVSREKKESFPLTVTSAQKNPTAFYLCASSIERGIVTEAFFGQGTRLTVV.

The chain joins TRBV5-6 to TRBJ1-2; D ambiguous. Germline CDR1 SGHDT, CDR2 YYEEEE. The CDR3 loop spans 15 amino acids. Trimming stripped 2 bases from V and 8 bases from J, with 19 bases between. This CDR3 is CASSFRVASKVGYTF. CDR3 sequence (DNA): TGTGCCAGCAGCTTCCGGGTCGCCTCGAAGGTGGGCTACACCTTC. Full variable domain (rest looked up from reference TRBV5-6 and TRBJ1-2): DAGVTQSPTHLIKTRGQQVTLRCSPKSGHDTVSWYQQALGQGPQFIFQYYEEEERQRGNFPDRFSGHQFPNYSSELNVNALLLGDSALYLCASSFRVASKVGYTFGSGTRLTVV.

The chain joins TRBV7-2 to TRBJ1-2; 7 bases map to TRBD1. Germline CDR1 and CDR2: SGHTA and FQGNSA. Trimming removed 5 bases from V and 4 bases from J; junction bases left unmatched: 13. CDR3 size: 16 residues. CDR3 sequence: CASSPRDSLVVYGYTF. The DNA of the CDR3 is TGTGCCAGCAGCCCGAGGGACAGCCTGGTGGTCTATGGCTACACCTTC.

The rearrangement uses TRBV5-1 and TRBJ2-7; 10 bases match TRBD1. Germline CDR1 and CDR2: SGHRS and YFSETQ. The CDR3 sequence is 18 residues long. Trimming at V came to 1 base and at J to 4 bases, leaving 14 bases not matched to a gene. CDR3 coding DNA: TGCGCCAGCAGCTTGCGTTCGGATTGGGACAGGGGCACATACGAGCAGTACTTC. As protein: CASSLRSDWDRGTYEQYF.

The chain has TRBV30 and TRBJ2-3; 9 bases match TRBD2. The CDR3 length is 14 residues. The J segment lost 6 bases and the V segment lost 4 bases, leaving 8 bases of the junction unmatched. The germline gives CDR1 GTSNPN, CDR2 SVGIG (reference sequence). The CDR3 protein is CAWTRLAGWDTQYF. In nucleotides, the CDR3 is TGTGCCTGGACGCGGCTAGCGGGGTGGGATACGCAGTATTTT.

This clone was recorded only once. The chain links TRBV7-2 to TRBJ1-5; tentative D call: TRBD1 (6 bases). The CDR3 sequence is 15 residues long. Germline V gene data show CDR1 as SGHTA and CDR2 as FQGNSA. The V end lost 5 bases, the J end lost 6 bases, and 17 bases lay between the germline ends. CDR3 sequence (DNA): TGTGCCAGCAGCCGGGCCGGACAGACGAGTCAGCCCCAGCATTTT. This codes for CASSRAGQTSQPQHF. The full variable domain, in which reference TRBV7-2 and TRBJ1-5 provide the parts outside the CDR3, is GAGVSQSPSNKVTEKGKDVELRCDPISGHTALYWYRQSLGQGLEFLIYFQGNSAPDKSGLPSDRFSAERTGGSVSTLTIQRTQQEDSAVYLCASSRAGQTSQPQHFGDGTRLSIL.

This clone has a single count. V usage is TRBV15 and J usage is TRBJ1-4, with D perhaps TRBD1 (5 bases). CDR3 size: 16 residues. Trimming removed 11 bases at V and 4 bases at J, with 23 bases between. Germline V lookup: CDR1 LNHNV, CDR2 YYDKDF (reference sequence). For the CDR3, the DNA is TGTGCCCGCCTAAACTACCCTAGAGACAGTAATGAAAAACTGTTTTTT. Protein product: CARLNYPRDSNEKLFF. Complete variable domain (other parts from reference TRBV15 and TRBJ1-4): DAMVIQNPRYQVTQFGKPVTLSCSQTLNHNVMYWYQQKSSQAPKLLFHYYDKDFNNEADTPDNFQSRRPNTSFCFLDIRSPGLGDTAMYLCARLNYPRDSNEKLFFGSGTQLSVL.

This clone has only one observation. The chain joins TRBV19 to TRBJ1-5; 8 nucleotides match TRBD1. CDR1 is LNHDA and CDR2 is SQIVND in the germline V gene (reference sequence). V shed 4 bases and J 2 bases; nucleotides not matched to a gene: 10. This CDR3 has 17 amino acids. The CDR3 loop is CASSTPPDRGRNQPQHF. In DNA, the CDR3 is TGTGCCAGTAGTACCCCTCCAGACAGGGGACGCAATCAGCCCCAGCATTTT.

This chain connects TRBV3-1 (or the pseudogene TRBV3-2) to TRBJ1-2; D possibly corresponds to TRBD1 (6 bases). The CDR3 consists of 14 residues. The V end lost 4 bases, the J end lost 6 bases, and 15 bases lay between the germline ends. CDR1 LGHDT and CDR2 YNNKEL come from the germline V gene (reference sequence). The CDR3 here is CASSLRGNIHGYTF. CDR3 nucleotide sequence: TGTGCCAGCAGCCTAAGGGGGAATATTCATGGCTACACCTTC.

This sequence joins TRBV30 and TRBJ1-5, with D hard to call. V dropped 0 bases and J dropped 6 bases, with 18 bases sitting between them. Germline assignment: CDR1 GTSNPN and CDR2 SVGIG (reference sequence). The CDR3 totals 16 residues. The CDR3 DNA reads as TGTGCCTGGAGTGTACGCGGCATTAGCTCCTCTCAGCCCCAGCATTTT. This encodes CAWSVRGISSSQPQHF.

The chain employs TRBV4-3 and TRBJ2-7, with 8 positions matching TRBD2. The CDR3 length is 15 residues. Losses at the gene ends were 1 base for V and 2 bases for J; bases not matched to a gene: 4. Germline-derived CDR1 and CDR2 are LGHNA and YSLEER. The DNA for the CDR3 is TGCGCCAGCAGCCAAGTATTGGGACTAGCCTACGAGCAGTACTTC. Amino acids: CASSQVLGLAYEQYF.

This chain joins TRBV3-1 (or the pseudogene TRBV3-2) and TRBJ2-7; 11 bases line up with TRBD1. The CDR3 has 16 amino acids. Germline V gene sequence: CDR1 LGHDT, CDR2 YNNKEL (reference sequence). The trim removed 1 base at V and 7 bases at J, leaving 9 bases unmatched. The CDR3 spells CASSQVRGQGVGEQYF. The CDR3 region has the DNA TGTGCCAGCAGCCAAGTTCGGGGACAGGGGGTGGGGGAGCAGTACTTC.